The sample holds many counts of the clone carrying this TCR beta chain. Its antigen is as yet unknown. For TCR beta, libraries came from quantitative 5'-RACE with molecular barcodes. In TCRdb, the 5' RACE reads were re-called with MiXCR into one record per CDR3 protein. The table shows roughly 490,000 distinct CDR3 sequences, with 5.3% occurring only once. The CDR3 runs to 14 residues. Per the germline V gene, CDR1 is SGDLS and CDR2 is YYNGEE. J lost 1 base, V lost 3 bases, and 3 bases had no gene match. This entry is derived from a study of CD8 T cells in ankylosing spondylitis. Study conclusions and caveats: A motif in TCR beta, a set of under 10 highly homologous variants, appeared characteristic of ankylosing spondylitis blood. Disease-linked clones reportedly showed significant enrichment in matched ankylosing spondylitis synovial fluid.

The receptor was derived from a male donor with ankylosing spondylitis. The chain has TRBV9 and TRBJ1-1, with 7 bases lining up with TRBD1. The source material was blood, either unsorted or a sorted T cell fraction (not recorded which). The CDR3 spells CASSAGQQNTEAFF. The CDR3, as DNA: TGTGCCAGCAGCGCGGGACAGCAGAACACTGAAGCTTTCTTT.